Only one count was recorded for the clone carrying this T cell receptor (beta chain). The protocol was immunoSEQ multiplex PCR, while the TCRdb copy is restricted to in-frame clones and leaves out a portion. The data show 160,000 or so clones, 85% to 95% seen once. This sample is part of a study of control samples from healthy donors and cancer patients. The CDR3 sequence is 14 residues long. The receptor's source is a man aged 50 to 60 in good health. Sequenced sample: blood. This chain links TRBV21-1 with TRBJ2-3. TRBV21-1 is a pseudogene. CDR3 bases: TGTGCCAGCAGCAAAGCTAACCACACAGATACGCAGTATTTT. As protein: CASSKANHTDTQYF.